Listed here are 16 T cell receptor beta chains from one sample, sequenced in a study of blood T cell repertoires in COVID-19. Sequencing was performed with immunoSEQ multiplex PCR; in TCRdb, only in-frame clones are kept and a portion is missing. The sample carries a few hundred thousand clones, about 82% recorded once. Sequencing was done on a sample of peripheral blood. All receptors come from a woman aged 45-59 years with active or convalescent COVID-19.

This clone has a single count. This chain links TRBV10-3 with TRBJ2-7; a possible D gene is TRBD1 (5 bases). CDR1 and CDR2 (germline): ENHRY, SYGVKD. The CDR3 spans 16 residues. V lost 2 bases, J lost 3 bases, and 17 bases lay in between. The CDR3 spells CAISEPDAGRLYEQYF. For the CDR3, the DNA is TGTGCCATCAGTGAGCCCGACGCAGGGCGCCTCTACGAGCAGTACTTC.

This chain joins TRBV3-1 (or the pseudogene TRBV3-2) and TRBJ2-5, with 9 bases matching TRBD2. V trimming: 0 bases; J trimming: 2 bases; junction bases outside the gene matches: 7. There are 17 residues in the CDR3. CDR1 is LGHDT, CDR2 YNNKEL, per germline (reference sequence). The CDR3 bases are TGTGCCAGCAGCCAAGAACCCCCCCTAGCGGGACAAGAGACCCAGTACTTC. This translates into CASSQEPPLAGQETQYF.

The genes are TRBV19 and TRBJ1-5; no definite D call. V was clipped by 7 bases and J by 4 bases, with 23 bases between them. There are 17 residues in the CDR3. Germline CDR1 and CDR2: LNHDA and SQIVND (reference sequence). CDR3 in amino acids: CASKPGSPPEWNQPQHF. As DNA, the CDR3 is TGTGCCAGTAAACCTGGGAGCCCCCCCGAATGGAATCAGCCCCAGCATTTT.

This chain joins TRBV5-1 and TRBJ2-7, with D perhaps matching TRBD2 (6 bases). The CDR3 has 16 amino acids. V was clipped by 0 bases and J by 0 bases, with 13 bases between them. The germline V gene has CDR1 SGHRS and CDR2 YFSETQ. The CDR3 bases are TGCGCCAGCAGCTTGGGGCTAGCGCCGAGCTCCTACGAGCAGTACTTC. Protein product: CASSLGLAPSSYEQYF. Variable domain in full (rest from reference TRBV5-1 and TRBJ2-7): KAGVTQTPRYLIKTRGQQVTLSCSPISGHRSVSWYQQTPGQGLQFLFEYFSETQRNKGNFPGRFSGRQFSNSRSEMNVSTLELGDSALYLCASSLGLAPSSYEQYFGPGTRLTVT.

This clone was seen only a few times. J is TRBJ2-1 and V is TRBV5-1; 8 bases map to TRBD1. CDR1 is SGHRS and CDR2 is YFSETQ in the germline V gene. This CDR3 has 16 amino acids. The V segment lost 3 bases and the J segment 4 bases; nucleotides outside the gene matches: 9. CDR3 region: CASSSNGQGPYNEQFF. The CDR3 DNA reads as TGCGCCAGCAGCTCCAATGGACAGGGACCTTACAATGAGCAGTTCTTC.

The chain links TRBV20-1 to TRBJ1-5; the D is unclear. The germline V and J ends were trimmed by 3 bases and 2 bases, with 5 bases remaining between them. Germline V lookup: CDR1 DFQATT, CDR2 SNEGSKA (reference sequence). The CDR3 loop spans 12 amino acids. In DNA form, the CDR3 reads TGCAGTGCTAGTACGGGCAATCAGCCCCAGCATTTT. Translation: CSASTGNQPQHF.

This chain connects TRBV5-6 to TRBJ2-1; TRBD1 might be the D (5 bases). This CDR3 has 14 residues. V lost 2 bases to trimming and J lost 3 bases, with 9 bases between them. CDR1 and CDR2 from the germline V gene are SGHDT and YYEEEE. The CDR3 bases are TGTGCCAGCAGCTTTGGGGCGTTCTACAATGAGCAGTTCTTC. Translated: CASSFGAFYNEQFF.

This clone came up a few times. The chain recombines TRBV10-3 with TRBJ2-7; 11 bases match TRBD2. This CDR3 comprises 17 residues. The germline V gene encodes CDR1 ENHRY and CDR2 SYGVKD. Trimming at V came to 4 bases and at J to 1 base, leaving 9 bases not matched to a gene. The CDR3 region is CAISGARGLAASYEQYF. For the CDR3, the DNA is TGTGCCATCAGTGGGGCCCGGGGACTAGCGGCTTCCTACGAGCAGTACTTC.

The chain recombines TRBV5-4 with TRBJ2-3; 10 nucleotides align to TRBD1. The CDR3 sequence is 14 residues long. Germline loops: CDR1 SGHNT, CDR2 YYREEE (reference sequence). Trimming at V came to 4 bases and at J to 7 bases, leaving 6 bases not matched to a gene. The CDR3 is CASSPGQGPNTQYF. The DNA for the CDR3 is TGTGCCAGCAGCCCGGGACAGGGGCCTAATACGCAGTATTTT.

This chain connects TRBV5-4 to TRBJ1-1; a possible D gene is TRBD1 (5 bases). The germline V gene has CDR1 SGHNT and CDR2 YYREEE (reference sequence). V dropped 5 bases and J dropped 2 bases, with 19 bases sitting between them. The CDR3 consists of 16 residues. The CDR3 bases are TGTGCCAGCAGGATGGGAGGGAGGGGTTACAACACTGAAGCTTTCTTT. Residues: CASRMGGRGYNTEAFF.

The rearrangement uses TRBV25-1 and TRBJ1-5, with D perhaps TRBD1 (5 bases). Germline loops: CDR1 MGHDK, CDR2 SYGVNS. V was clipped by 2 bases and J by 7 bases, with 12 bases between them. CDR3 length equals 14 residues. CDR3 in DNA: TGTGCCAGCAGTGAAGCAGGGAATCAGCAGCCCCAGCATTTT. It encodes CASSEAGNQQPQHF.

The CDR3 DNA follows: TGTGCCAGCAGCCCAGGGGCGGGTCAGCCCCAGCATTTT. Its protein product is CASSPGAGQPQHF. The chain combines TRBV6-5 with TRBJ1-5, with D possibly being TRBD1 (6 bases). The CDR3 sequence is 13 residues long. Germline CDR1 MNHEY, CDR2 SVGAGI. Trimming shortened V by 6 bases and J by 6 bases, and 12 bases separated the two germline ends.

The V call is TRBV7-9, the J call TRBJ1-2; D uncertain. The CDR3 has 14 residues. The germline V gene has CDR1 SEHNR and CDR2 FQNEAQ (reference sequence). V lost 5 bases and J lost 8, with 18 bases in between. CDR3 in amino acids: CASSPEGGSFGYTF. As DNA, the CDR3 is TGTGCCAGCAGCCCCGAGGGAGGGTCGTTCGGCTACACCTTC.

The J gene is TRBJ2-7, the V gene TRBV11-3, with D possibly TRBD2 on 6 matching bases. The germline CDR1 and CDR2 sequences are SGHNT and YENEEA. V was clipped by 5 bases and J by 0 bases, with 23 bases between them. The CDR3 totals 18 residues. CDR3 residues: CASSKWSGELGNSYEQYF. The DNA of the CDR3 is TGTGCCAGCAGCAAGTGGTCGGGGGAACTAGGCAACTCCTACGAGCAGTACTTC.

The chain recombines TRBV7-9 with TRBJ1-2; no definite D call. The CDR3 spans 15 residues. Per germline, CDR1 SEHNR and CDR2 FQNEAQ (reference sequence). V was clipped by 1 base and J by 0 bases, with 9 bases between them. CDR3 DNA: TGTGCCAGCAGCTTAGGTCGCGGATCTAACTATGGCTACACCTTC. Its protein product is CASSLGRGSNYGYTF.

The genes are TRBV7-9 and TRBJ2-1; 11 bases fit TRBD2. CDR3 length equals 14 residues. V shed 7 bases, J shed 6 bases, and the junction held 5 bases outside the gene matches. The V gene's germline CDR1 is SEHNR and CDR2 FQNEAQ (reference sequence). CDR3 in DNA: TGTGCCAGCACCGAACTAGCGGGAGTCAATGAGCAGTTCTTC. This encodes CASTELAGVNEQFF.